Shown below are 28 T cell receptor beta chains from a single sample sequenced in a study of shared clonotypes between healthy human individuals. TCRdb keeps only in-frame clones here, not all; method: immunoSEQ multiplex PCR. Among about 2.3 million clones listed, under 95% were seen once. Sequenced: naive CD4+ T cells from PBMCs. Sample subset: CD45RA+ positively selected. The receptors were sampled from a man aged 18 to 29 in good health. Some clones in this sample may be carry-over from other donors' samples.

V usage is TRBV29-1 and J usage is TRBJ1-1; D is unresolved. The germline CDR1 and CDR2 sequences are SQVTM and ANQGSEA. The CDR3 runs 11 residues. Trimming shortened V by 4 bases and J by 4 bases, and 7 bases separated the two germline ends. This chain's CDR3 is CSVGASTEAFF. As DNA, the CDR3 is TGCAGCGTTGGCGCAAGCACTGAAGCTTTCTTT.

The chain couples TRBV10-3 to TRBJ2-5; D not resolved. The CDR3 is 12 residues long. Germline CDR1 and CDR2: ENHRY and SYGVKD. Deletions cut 6 bases from V and 0 bases from J, with 5 bases between. The CDR3 sequence is CAISSNQETQYF. DNA of the CDR3: TGTGCCATCAGCTCGAACCAAGAGACCCAGTACTTC.

The J gene is TRBJ1-2, the V gene TRBV21-1; no DNA check was done on the table's D call, TRBD1. TRBV21-1 is labeled a pseudogene. This CDR3 is 16 amino acids long. This CDR3 is CASSKAGPRFKYGYTF. The CDR3 bases are TGTGCCAGCAGCAAAGCGGGCCCCCGGTTTAAATATGGCTACACCTTC.

The DNA of the CDR3 is TGTGCCAGCAGTCTATTAGACAGGTCCTATGGCTACACCTTC. Translating it yields CASSLLDRSYGYTF. This sequence joins TRBV28 and TRBJ1-2; TRBD1 might be the D (6 bases). Germline values: CDR1 MDHEN, CDR2 SYDVKM. The V end lost 5 bases, the J end lost 4 bases, and 14 bases lay between the germline ends. CDR3 length: 14 amino acids.

The chain recombines TRBV7-2 with TRBJ2-7; 9 nucleotides match TRBD2. In germline, CDR1 is SGHTA, CDR2 FQGNSA. The CDR3 spans 16 residues. V was pared by 5 bases and J by 0 bases, with 8 bases of the junction left unmatched. The CDR3 spells CASSRTSGQSSYEQYF. In nucleotides, the CDR3 is TGTGCCAGCAGCCGTACTAGCGGGCAGAGCTCCTACGAGCAGTACTTC.

V and J are TRBV29-1 and TRBJ2-3; D remains ambiguous. This CDR3 contains 12 residues. Trimming removed 4 bases from V and 2 bases from J, with 7 bases in between. Germline-derived CDR1 and CDR2 are SQVTM and ANQGSEA. CDR3 loop: CSVGEVTDTQYF. The CDR3 coding sequence is TGCAGCGTTGGTGAAGTCACAGATACGCAGTATTTT.

The gene calls are TRBV7-3 and TRBJ2-2; 7 positions agree with TRBD2. CDR3 length equals 17 residues. V lost 5 bases to trimming and J lost 3 bases; unmatched junction nucleotides: 12. Looked up from germline, CDR1 is SGHTA and CDR2 is FQGTGA. CDR3 nucleotides: TGTGCCAGCAGCCGCCCTGTGGCTAGCGGTGACACCGGGGAGCTGTTTTTT. The encoded protein is CASSRPVASGDTGELFF.

The V call is TRBV28, the J call TRBJ1-5; D gene ambiguous. The CDR3 length is 13 residues. The V end lost 3 bases, the J end lost 3 bases, and 6 bases lay between the germline ends. Per the germline V gene, CDR1 is MDHEN and CDR2 is SYDVKM. CDR3: CASSFYVNQPQHF. CDR3 bases: TGTGCCAGCAGTTTTTATGTCAATCAGCCCCAGCATTTT. Full variable domain (missing parts from reference TRBV28 and TRBJ1-5): DVKVTQSSRYLVKRTGEKVFLECVQDMDHENMFWYRQDPGLGLRLIYFSYDVKMKEKGDIPEGYSVSREKKERFSLILESASTNQTSMYLCASSFYVNQPQHFGDGTRLSIL.

The V gene is TRBV5-8, the J gene TRBJ2-7; D may correspond to TRBD1 or TRBD2 (6 bases each). Germline CDR1 reads SGHTS; CDR2 reads YDEGEE. The CDR3 covers 16 residues. With 5 bases removed from V and 1 base from J, the gap between germline ends came to 19 bases. The CDR3 spells CASREGGRELSYEQYF. The CDR3 coding sequence is TGTGCCAGCAGGGAGGGGGGCAGGGAGCTATCCTACGAGCAGTACTTC.

The chain joins TRBV5-1 to TRBJ2-6, with D unresolved. Germline values: CDR1 SGHRS, CDR2 YFSETQ. Trimming cost V 7 bases and J 0 bases, with 8 bases left between them. CDR3 length: 14 residues. The CDR3 nucleotides are TGCGCCAGCTATCTGGGCTCTGGGGCCAACGTCCTGACTTTC. Encoded protein: CASYLGSGANVLTF.

Details on this clone: The same CDR3 arises from other DNA sequences in this sample as well. This chain joins TRBV7-3 and TRBJ2-1; weak D call: TRBD2 (6 bases). V was trimmed by 3 bases and J by 1 base, leaving 10 bases between them. The CDR3 spans 15 residues. Germline CDR1 and CDR2: SGHTA and FQGTGA. The CDR3 DNA reads TGTGCCAGCAGCTTTCTGGCGGGATCCTACAATGAGCAGTTCTTC. This encodes CASSFLAGSYNEQFF.

This sequence joins TRBV21-1 and TRBJ2-5; no check of the table's D call, TRBD2, against the DNA was made. TRBV21-1 is described as a pseudogene. The CDR3 spans 15 residues. The CDR3 sequence is CASSNLAGGRETQYF. CDR3 nucleotide sequence: TGTGCCAGCAGCAACTTAGCGGGAGGGCGGGAGACCCAGTACTTC.

In this sample, this clone turned up a few times. Other DNA sequences from this sample encode an identical CDR3 as well. The V call is TRBV5-1, the J call TRBJ2-3, with D uncertain. The CDR3 has 12 residues. The germline CDR1 and CDR2 sequences are SGHRS and YFSETQ. V was pared by 0 bases and J by 6 bases, with 5 bases between. As DNA, the CDR3 is TGCGCCAGCAGCTTGGCCCTTGATACGCAGTATTTT. Its protein is CASSLALDTQYF.

This clone was seen only once. The chain has TRBV4-3 and TRBJ1-2, with D possibly TRBD1 on 6 matching bases. V was shortened by 1 base and J by 10 bases, with 16 bases between the two germline ends. Germline V gene sequence: CDR1 LGHNA, CDR2 YSLEER. The CDR3 has 14 residues. This CDR3 reads CASSQGGGPGYYTF. CDR3 coding DNA: TGCGCCAGCAGCCAAGGGGGGGGGCCCGGCTACTACACCTTC.

The rearrangement joins TRBV28 to TRBJ1-2; 8 positions match TRBD1. Trimming at V came to 6 bases and at J to 4 bases, leaving 10 bases not matched to a gene. The CDR3 sequence is 15 residues long. Germline V lookup: CDR1 MDHEN, CDR2 SYDVKM. CDR3 loop: CASRNDRGSGYGYTF. CDR3 nucleotides: TGTGCCAGCAGGAATGACAGGGGCTCGGGCTATGGCTACACCTTC.

The chain joins TRBV9 to TRBJ2-1, with 8 bases fitting TRBD1. This CDR3 comprises 15 residues. Losses at the gene ends were 0 bases for V and 3 bases for J; bases not matched to a gene: 2. In germline, CDR1 is SGDLS, CDR2 YYNGEE. This chain's CDR3 is CASSVDGTGYNEQFF. CDR3 DNA: TGTGCCAGCAGCGTAGACGGGACAGGCTACAATGAGCAGTTCTTC.

V gene TRBV10-2 combines with J gene TRBJ1-2; 7 bases line up with TRBD1. Germline V lookup: CDR1 WSHSY, CDR2 SAAADI. The CDR3 consists of 13 residues. V lost 3 bases to trimming and J lost 3 bases; unmatched junction nucleotides: 1. CDR3 amino acids: CASSETGDYGYTF. The CDR3, as DNA: TGCGCCAGCAGTGAAACAGGGGACTATGGCTACACCTTC.

The rearrangement joins TRBV28 to TRBJ1-1, with a possible D match to TRBD1 (6 bases). V was cut by 8 bases and J by 1 base, with 23 bases left in between. The CDR3 has 17 amino acids. In germline, CDR1 is MDHEN, CDR2 SYDVKM. The CDR3 DNA reads as TGTGCCAGCCTGAGGGGGTTTTCCCGAGGCGGGAACACTGAAGCTTTCTTT. It codes for CASLRGFSRGGNTEAFF.

This sequence joins TRBV4-2 and TRBJ2-1, with 8 nucleotides matching TRBD2. Unmatched junction bases numbered 7, after V lost 0 bases and J lost 3 bases. In germline, CDR1 is LGHNA, CDR2 YNFKEQ. The CDR3 is 17 amino acids. The CDR3 nucleotides read TGTGCCAGCAGCCAAGATCCCAGCGGGAGTGTCTACAATGAGCAGTTCTTC. Translating gives CASSQDPSGSVYNEQFF.

The chain combines TRBV5-1 with TRBJ2-2, with TRBD1 matching 10 bases. This CDR3 region has 15 residues. The V segment lost 3 bases and the J segment 4 bases; nucleotides outside the gene matches: 3. Germline-derived CDR1 and CDR2 are SGHRS and YFSETQ. CDR3 nucleotides: TGCGCCAGCAGCTGGCGGACAGGGGGCACCGGGGAGCTGTTTTTT. This encodes CASSWRTGGTGELFF. The full variable domain, with the rest looked up from reference TRBV5-1 and TRBJ2-2, is KAGVTQTPRYLIKTRGQQVTLSCSPISGHRSVSWYQQTPGQGLQFLFEYFSETQRNKGNFPGRFSGRQFSNSRSEMNVSTLELGDSALYLCASSWRTGGTGELFFGEGSRLTVL.

The V gene is TRBV6-1, the J gene TRBJ2-7; 9 bases match TRBD2. Germline V lookup: CDR1 MNHNS, CDR2 SASEGT. There are 14 residues in the CDR3. The V and J ends lost 6 bases and 1 base, in that order; junction bases with no gene match: 4. CDR3 in amino acids: CASSRLAGSYEQYF. The CDR3 region has the DNA TGTGCCAGCAGCCGGCTAGCGGGGTCCTACGAGCAGTACTTC.

The CDR3: CASRRQEADTQYF. The CDR3 nucleotides are TGTGCCAGTAGGAGACAGGAGGCGGATACGCAGTATTTT. The chain is built from TRBV19 and TRBJ2-3, with D possibly TRBD1 on 6 matching bases. Germline CDR1 LNHDA, CDR2 SQIVND (reference sequence). Trimming cost V 6 bases and J 6 bases, with 13 bases left between them. The CDR3 sequence is 13 residues long.

This chain uses TRBV2 with TRBJ1-1; D remains unclear. The V gene lost 8 bases and the J gene lost 12 bases, with 13 bases spanning the gap. Per the germline V gene, CDR1 is SNHLY and CDR2 is FYNNEI. The CDR3 has 10 residues. CDR3 sequence reads: CASLIRVTFF. CDR3 sequence (DNA): TGTGCCAGCTTAATTCGTGTAACTTTCTTT. Full variable domain (rest looked up from reference TRBV2 and TRBJ1-1): EPEVTQTPSHQVTQMGQEVILRCVPISNHLYFYWYRQILGQKVEFLVSFYNNEISEKSEIFDDQFSVERPDGSNFTLKIRSTKLEDSAMYFCASLIRVTFFGQGTRLTVV.

The chain joins TRBV9 to TRBJ1-1; D not resolved. Trimming shortened V by 0 bases and J by 7 bases, and 16 bases separated the two germline ends. Germline CDR1 is SGDLS and CDR2 is YYNGEE. The CDR3 sequence is 15 residues long. The CDR3: CASSVGGRPASEAFF. The CDR3 region has the DNA TGTGCCAGCAGCGTAGGCGGTAGGCCGGCAAGTGAAGCTTTCTTT.

V gene TRBV2 combines with J gene TRBJ2-1, with D possibly called TRBD1 or TRBD2 (5 bases each). V shed 3 bases and J shed 2 bases, with 11 bases lying between them. Germline V gene data show CDR1 as SNHLY and CDR2 as FYNNEI. The CDR3 is 15 amino acids. The CDR3 loop is CASSEDRGAYNEQFF. In DNA, the CDR3 is TGTGCCAGCAGTGAGGACCGGGGCGCCTACAATGAGCAGTTCTTC.

The CDR3, as DNA: TGTGCCAGCAGCTTAGATCAATTCCGGGATACGCAGTATTTT. Translated, it gives CASSLDQFRDTQYF. The chain has TRBV11-3 and TRBJ2-3; no reliable D call. The V gene lost 0 bases and the J gene lost 6 bases, with 10 bases spanning the gap. The CDR3 contains 14 residues. Germline assignment: CDR1 SGHNT and CDR2 YENEEA. Variable domain in full (rest from reference TRBV11-3 and TRBJ2-3): EAGVVQSPRYKIIEKKQPVAFWCNPISGHNTLYWYLQNLGQGPELLIRYENEEAVDDSQLPKDRFSAERLKGVDSTLKIQPAELGDSAVYLCASSLDQFRDTQYFGPGTRLTVL.

V gene TRBV2 combines with J gene TRBJ2-4; weak D call: TRBD2 (6 bases). Germline lookup yields CDR1 SNHLY and CDR2 FYNNEI. V was clipped by 6 bases and J by 6 bases, with 18 bases between them. The CDR3 loop spans 15 amino acids. CDR3 in DNA: TGTGCCAGCAGCTCCGCTCGGGGAGCGGGAAACATTCAGTACTTC. This sequence encodes CASSSARGAGNIQYF. The full variable domain, rest sourced from reference TRBV2 and TRBJ2-4, is EPEVTQTPSHQVTQMGQEVILRCVPISNHLYFYWYRQILGQKVEFLVSFYNNEISEKSEIFDDQFSVERPDGSNFTLKIRSTKLEDSAMYFCASSSARGAGNIQYFGAGTRLSVL.

The V gene is TRBV27, the J gene TRBJ1-5; the match to TRBD1 covers 8 bases. This CDR3 spans 14 amino acids. The ends lost 5 bases at V and 5 bases at J; junction bases unmatched: 5. CDR1 is MNHEY, CDR2 SMNVEV, per germline (reference sequence). CDR3 sequence (DNA): TGTGCCAGCAGTAGGACAGGGCTGGATCAGCCCCAGCATTTT. This encodes CASSRTGLDQPQHF.